One and the same sample provided the 10 T cell receptor beta chains below, sequenced in a study of cytomegalovirus exposure and HLA in healthy donors. The PCR employed 60 Vbeta primers together with 13 Jbeta primers. The protocol was immunoSEQ multiplex PCR, while the TCRdb copy is restricted to in-frame clones and leaves out a portion. This sample yields over 90,000 clones, of which roughly 76% are seen a single time; 19% belongs to the top ten. The specimen was PBMCs. These receptors originate from a woman aged 55-69 years in good health and CMV-seropositive.

The chain uses TRBV5-1 and TRBJ2-5; D not resolved. Per the germline V gene, CDR1 is SGHRS and CDR2 is YFSETQ. The CDR3 contains 14 residues. V lost 0 bases and J 3 bases, leaving 9 bases between the germline ends. In DNA form, the CDR3 reads TGCGCCAGCAGCTTGGCGGCAGGCAAAGAGACCCAGTACTTC. Translation: CASSLAAGKETQYF.

The V call is TRBV5-6, the J call TRBJ1-2; no firm D call. V shed 1 base and J shed 4 bases, with 14 bases lying between them. Germline CDR1 reads SGHDT; CDR2 reads YYEEEE. The CDR3 consists of 15 residues. The CDR3: CASSLLGGITYGYTF. Written as DNA, the CDR3 is TGTGCCAGCAGCTTGCTCGGCGGAATCACCTATGGCTACACCTTC.

The gene calls are TRBV28 and TRBJ2-3; a weak D match, TRBD2 (6 bases). The germline V gene encodes CDR1 MDHEN and CDR2 SYDVKM. Trimming left V 8 bases short and J 2 bases short, with 17 bases between. CDR3 length equals 15 residues. The CDR3 loop reads CASSGYERVTDTQYF. CDR3 nucleotides: TGTGCCAGCTCCGGCTACGAGCGGGTCACAGATACGCAGTATTTT.

J is TRBJ2-2 and V is TRBV28; a possible D gene is TRBD2 (5 bases). The CDR3 spans 14 residues. V lost 6 bases, J lost 1 base, and 9 bases lay in between. The germline V gene encodes CDR1 MDHEN and CDR2 SYDVKM. The CDR3 bases are TGTGCCAGCAGGGTGGCGGGGAACACCGGGGAGCTGTTTTTT. The encoded protein is CASRVAGNTGELFF.

V usage is TRBV19 and J usage is TRBJ2-2, with a tentative D call TRBD2 (6 bases). Deletions cut 4 bases from V and 6 bases from J, with 18 bases between. The CDR3 is made up of 16 amino acids. CDR1 and CDR2 from the germline V gene are LNHDA and SQIVND (reference sequence). As DNA, the CDR3 is TGTGCCAGTAGTAAAGGACTATCTTGGGGGTCCGGGGAGCTGTTTTTT. Encoded protein: CASSKGLSWGSGELFF.

The gene calls are TRBV18 and TRBJ2-7; the D is unclear. This CDR3 comprises 13 residues. V was shortened by 2 bases and J by 0 bases, with 5 bases between the two germline ends. Germline CDR1 and CDR2: KGHSH and LQKENI. The chain's CDR3 is CASSPGNSYEQYF. The CDR3 nucleotides read TGTGCCAGCTCACCAGGCAACTCCTACGAGCAGTACTTC.

This clone has just a few counts. This sequence joins TRBV11-3 and TRBJ2-1, with 9 bases that match TRBD2. This CDR3 spans 15 amino acids. V lost 5 bases, J lost 7 bases, and 9 bases stayed unmatched. The germline CDR1 and CDR2 sequences are SGHNT and YENEEA. The DNA of the CDR3 is TGTGCCAGCAGCCCCGTAGCGGGAGATTCAAATGAGCAGTTCTTC. Protein: CASSPVAGDSNEQFF.

This chain joins TRBV6-5 and TRBJ1-2; perhaps TRBD1 as D (6 bases). V lost 8 bases to trimming and J lost 7 bases, with 17 bases between them. The CDR3 has 13 residues. CDR1 and CDR2 (germline): MNHEY, SVGAGI. This CDR3 reads CASGSGGRPGYTF. The CDR3 nucleotides are TGTGCCAGCGGCAGCGGGGGGCGACCTGGCTACACCTTC.

The chain carries TRBV4-2 and TRBJ2-5; D gene unclear. Near its end, the DNA agrees better with TRBJ2-7, so the J call may be wrong. CDR1 is LGHNA, CDR2 YNFKEQ, per germline. The CDR3 is made up of 17 amino acids. In nucleotides, the CDR3 is TGTGCCAGCAGCCAAGAATTAGCTGGCTATGACTTGTACGAGCAGTACTTC. This sequence encodes CASSQELAGYDLYEQYF.

The chain combines TRBV5-6 with TRBJ2-7; 12 nucleotides line up with TRBD2. Germline V gives CDR1 SGHDT, CDR2 YYEEEE. CDR3 length: 17 residues. After removal of 4 bases from V and 9 bases from J, the junction contained 17 bases not matched to a gene. CDR3 sequence: CASSLGNGLAGTPRQYF. In DNA form, the CDR3 reads TGTGCCAGCAGCCTGGGGAACGGACTAGCGGGGACCCCCCGGCAGTACTTC.